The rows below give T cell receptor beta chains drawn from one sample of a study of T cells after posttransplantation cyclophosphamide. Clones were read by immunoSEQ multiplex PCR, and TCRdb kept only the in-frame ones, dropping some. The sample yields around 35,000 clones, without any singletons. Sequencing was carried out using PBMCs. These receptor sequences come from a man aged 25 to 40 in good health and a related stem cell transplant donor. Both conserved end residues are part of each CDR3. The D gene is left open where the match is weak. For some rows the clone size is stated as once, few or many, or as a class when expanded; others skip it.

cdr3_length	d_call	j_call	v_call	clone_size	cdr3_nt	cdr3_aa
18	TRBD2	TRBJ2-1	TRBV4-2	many	TGTGCCAGCAGCCAAGACCCCCCGGGACTAGCGGGGAACAATGAGCAGTTCTTC	CASSQDPPGLAGNNEQFF
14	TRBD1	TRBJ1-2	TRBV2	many	TGTGCCAGCAGTGCCCGAGGACAGGGGGTCGGCTACACCTTC	CASSARGQGVGYTF
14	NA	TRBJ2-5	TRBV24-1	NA	TGTGCCACCAGTGAACCGACAGAAAAAGAGACCCAGTACTTC	CATSEPTEKETQYF
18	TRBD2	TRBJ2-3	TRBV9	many	TGTGCCAGCAGCCTTAGCAGGGGACTAGCGGGGGGGCTAGATACGCAGTATTTT	CASSLSRGLAGGLDTQYF
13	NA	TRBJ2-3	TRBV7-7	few	TGTGCCAGCAGCTTAATAGTCACAGATACGCAGTATTTT	CASSLIVTDTQYF
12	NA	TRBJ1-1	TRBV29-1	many	TGCAGCGTTGAGCGGGGGATCACTGAAGCTTTCTTT	CSVERGITEAFF
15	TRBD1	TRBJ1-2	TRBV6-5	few	TGTGCCAGCAGGACCGGGACAGGGCCCTTCTTCGGCTACACCTTC	CASRTGTGPFFGYTF
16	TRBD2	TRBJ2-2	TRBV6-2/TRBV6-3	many	TGTGCCAGCAGGGCTAGCGGGGGGTTCTACACCGGGGAGCTGTTTTTT	CASRASGGFYTGELFF
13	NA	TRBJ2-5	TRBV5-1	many	TGCGCCAGCAGCTTGGCAGGAACCGAGACCCAGTACTTC	CASSLAGTETQYF
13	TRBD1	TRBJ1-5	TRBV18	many	TGTGCCAGCTCACCGGGACAGGCCTCAGCCCAGCATTTT	CASSPGQASAQHF
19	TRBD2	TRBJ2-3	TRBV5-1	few	TGCGCCAGCAGCCCGGCGGGACTAGCGGGGTCGGATAGCACAGATACGCAGTATTTT	CASSPAGLAGSDSTDTQYF
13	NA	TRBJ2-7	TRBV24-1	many	TGTGCCACCAGTGACGCTAGGACACCACGACAGTACTTC	CATSDARTPRQYF
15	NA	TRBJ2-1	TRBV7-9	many	TGTGCCAGCAGCTTAGATGGGGGACACTTCAATGAGCAGTTCTTC	CASSLDGGHFNEQFF
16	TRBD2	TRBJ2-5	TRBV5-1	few	TGCGCCAGCAGCCGCGCGGGGGGCACTACCTGGGAGACCCAGTACTTC	CASSRAGGTTWETQYF
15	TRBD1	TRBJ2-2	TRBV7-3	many	TGTGCCAGCAGCTCCCCGGGACAGTACACCGGGGAGCTGTTTTTT	CASSSPGQYTGELFF
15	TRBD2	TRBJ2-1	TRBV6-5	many	TGTGCCAGCAGCTTCCGGACTAGCGGGGGGAATGAGCAGTTCTTC	CASSFRTSGGNEQFF
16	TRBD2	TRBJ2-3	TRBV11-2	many	TGTGCCAGCAGCCCAGCGGGGACTAGCGGGGTAGATACGCAGTATTTT	CASSPAGTSGVDTQYF
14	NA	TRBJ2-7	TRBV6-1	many	TGTGCCAGCAGGCGGGAAGCGGACTCCTACGAGCAGTACTTC	CASRREADSYEQYF
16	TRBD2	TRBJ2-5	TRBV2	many	TGTGCCAGCAGCCCCCTCAGCGGGGGCTTGAGGGAGACCCAGTACTTC	CASSPLSGGLRETQYF
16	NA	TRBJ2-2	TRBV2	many	TGTGCCAGCAATATGGCGGGGAACCCGAACACCGGGGAGCTGTTTTTT	CASNMAGNPNTGELFF
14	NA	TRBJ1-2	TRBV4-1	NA	TGTGCCAGCAGCTTGGAAGGGTATTGGTATGGCTACACCTTC	CASSLEGYWYGYTF
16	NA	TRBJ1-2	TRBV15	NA	TGTGCCACCAGCAGAGAAGCGACAGCAAATTACTATGGCTACACCTTC	CATSREATANYYGYTF
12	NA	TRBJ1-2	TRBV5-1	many	TGCGCCAGCAGCTTGGAGGGCCGGGGCTACACCTTC	CASSLEGRGYTF
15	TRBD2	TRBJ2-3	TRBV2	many	TGTGCCAGCAGTGCTGGCCTAGCGGGATCTAATACGCAGTATTTT	CASSAGLAGSNTQYF
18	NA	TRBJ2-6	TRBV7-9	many	TGTGCCAGCAGCTTGGGGGGAGAAGGTCTCAGTGGGGCCAACGTCCTGACTTTC	CASSLGGEGLSGANVLTF
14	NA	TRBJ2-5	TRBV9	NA	TGTGCCAGCAGCGTAGAGCCAAACCAAGAGACCCAGTACTTC	CASSVEPNQETQYF
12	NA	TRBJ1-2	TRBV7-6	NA	TGTGCCAGCACCACTACTCTAGGCGGCTACACCTTC	CASTTTLGGYTF
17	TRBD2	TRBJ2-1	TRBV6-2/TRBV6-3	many	TGTGCCTGTGATAGTTTTAGCGGGGCTGTCAGATCCAATGAGCAGTTCTTC	CACDSFSGAVRSNEQFF
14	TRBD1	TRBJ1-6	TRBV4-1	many	TGCGCCAGCAGCGACAGGGGCCTTAATTCACCCCTCCACTTT	CASSDRGLNSPLHF
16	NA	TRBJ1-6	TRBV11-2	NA	TGTGCCAGCAGGCTAAGCGGGGGGCTCGTAAATTCACCCCTCCACTTT	CASRLSGGLVNSPLHF
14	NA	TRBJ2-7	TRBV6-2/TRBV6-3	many	TGTGCCAGCAGCATTAACCGACAGGACAGCGAGCAGTACTTC	CASSINRQDSEQYF
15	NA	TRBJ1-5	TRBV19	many	TGTGCCAGTAGTGCCACGACAGTGAGCAATCAGCCCCAGCATTTT	CASSATTVSNQPQHF
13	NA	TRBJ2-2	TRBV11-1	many	TGTGCCAGCAGCTTGGCGGGGACCGGGGAGCTGTTTTTT	CASSLAGTGELFF
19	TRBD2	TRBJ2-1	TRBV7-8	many	TGTGCCAGCAGCCGTACTAGCGGGGGGGCTAGTTCGACCTACAATGAGCAGTTCTTC	CASSRTSGGASSTYNEQFF
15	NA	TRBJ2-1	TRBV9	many	TGTGCCAGCACTCGTGAGGGCCTCACCTACAATGAGCAGTTCTTC	CASTREGLTYNEQFF
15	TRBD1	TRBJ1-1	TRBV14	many	TGTGCCAGCAGCACCCGGACAGGGTCGAACACTGAAGCTTTCTTT	CASSTRTGSNTEAFF
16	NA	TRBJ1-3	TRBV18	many	TGTGCCAGCTCACCACAGTCCAAAATTGCGGGAAACACCATATATTTT	CASSPQSKIAGNTIYF
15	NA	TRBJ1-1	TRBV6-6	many	TGTGCCAGCAGTTACGCACCCCGACAGAACACTGAAGCTTTCTTT	CASSYAPRQNTEAFF
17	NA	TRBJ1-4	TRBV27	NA	TGTGCCAGCAGTTTTTATGGCAGGGTTGCAACTAATGAAAAACTGTTTTTT	CASSFYGRVATNEKLFF
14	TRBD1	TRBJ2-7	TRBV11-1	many	TGTGCCAGCAGCTTAGGAGGACAGGGGGCGGAGCAGTACTTC	CASSLGGQGAEQYF